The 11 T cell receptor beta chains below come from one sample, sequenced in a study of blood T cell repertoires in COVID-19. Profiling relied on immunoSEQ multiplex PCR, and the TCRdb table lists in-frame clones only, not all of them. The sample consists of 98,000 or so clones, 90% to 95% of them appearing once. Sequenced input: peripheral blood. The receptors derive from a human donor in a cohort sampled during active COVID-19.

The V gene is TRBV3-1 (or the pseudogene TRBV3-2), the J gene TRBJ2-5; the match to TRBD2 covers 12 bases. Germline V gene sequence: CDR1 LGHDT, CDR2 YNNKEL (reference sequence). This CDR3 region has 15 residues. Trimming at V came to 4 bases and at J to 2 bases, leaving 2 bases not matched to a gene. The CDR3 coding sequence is TGTGCCAGCAGCCGACTAGCGGGGGTACAAGAGACCCAGTACTTC. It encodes CASSRLAGVQETQYF.

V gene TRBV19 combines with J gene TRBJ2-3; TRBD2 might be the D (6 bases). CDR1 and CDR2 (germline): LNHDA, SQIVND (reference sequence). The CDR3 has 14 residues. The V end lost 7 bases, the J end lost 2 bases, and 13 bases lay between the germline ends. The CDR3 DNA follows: TGTGCCAGTACTCAACGGGGACTCACAGATACGCAGTATTTT. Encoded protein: CASTQRGLTDTQYF.

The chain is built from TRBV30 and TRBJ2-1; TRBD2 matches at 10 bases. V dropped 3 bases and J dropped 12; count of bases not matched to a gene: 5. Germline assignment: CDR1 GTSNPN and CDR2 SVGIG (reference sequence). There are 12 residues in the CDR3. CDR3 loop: CAWRKRGGGQFF. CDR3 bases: TGTGCCTGGAGAAAGCGGGGGGGCGGGCAGTTCTTC.

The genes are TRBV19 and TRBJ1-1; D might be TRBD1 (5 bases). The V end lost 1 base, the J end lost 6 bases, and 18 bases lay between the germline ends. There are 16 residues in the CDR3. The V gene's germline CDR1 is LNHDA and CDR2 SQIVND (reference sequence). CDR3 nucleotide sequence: TGTGCCAGTAGTATAGGAGGGCAGATTCGGGGGGCTGAAGCTTTCTTT. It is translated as CASSIGGQIRGAEAFF.

In DNA form, the CDR3 reads TGTGCCAGCAGCCCCGGGGCACAGGGGGGCGGCTACACCTTC. Translating it yields CASSPGAQGGGYTF. The gene calls are TRBV5-6 and TRBJ1-2; 8 bases line up with TRBD1. Looked up from germline, CDR1 is SGHDT and CDR2 is YYEEEE. CDR3 length: 14 residues. Losses at the gene ends were 4 bases for V and 8 bases for J; bases not matched to a gene: 10.

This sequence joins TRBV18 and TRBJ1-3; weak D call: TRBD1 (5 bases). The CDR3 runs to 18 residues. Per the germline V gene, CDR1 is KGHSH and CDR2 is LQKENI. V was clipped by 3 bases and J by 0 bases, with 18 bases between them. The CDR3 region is CASSPVGAVTFSGNTIYF. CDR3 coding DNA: TGTGCCAGCTCACCGGTAGGGGCCGTCACGTTCTCTGGAAACACCATATATTTT.

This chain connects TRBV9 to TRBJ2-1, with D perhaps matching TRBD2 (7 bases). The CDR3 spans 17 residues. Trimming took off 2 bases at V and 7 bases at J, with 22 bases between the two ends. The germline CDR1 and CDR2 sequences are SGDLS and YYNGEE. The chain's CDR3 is CASSVARGGSSRNEQFF. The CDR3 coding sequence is TGTGCCAGCAGCGTTGCCAGGGGCGGGAGCAGTAGGAATGAGCAGTTCTTC.

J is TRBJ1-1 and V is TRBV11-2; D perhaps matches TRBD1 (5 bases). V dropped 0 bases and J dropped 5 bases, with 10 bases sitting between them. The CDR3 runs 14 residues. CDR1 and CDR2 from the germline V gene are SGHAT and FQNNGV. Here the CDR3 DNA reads TGTGCCAGCAGCTTAGATCGGGGGAAAACTGAAGCTTTCTTT. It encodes CASSLDRGKTEAFF.

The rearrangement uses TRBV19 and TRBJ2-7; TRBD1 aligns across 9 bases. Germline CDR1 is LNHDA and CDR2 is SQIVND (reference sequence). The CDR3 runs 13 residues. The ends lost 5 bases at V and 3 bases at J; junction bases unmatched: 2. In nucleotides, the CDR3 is TGTGCCAGTAGTTTGACAGGGGGCTACGAGCAGTACTTC. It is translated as CASSLTGGYEQYF.

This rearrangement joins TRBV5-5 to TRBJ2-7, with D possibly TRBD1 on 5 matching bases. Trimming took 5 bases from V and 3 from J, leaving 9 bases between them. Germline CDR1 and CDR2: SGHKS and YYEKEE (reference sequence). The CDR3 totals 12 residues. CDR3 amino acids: CASSQDIYEQYF. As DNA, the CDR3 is TGTGCCAGCAGTCAGGACATCTACGAGCAGTACTTC. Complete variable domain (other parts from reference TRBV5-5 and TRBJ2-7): DAGVTQSPTHLIKTRGQQVTLRCSPISGHKSVSWYQQVLGQGPQFIFQYYEKEERGRGNFPDRFSARQFPNYSSELNVNALLLGDSALYLCASSQDIYEQYFGPGTRLTVT.

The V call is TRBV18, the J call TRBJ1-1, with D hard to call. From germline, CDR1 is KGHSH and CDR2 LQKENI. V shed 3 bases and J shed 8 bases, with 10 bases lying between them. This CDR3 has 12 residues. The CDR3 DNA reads TGTGCCAGCTCACCCGGGGTCCAGGAAGCTTTCTTT. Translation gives CASSPGVQEAFF.